The rows below give T cell receptor beta chains drawn from one sample of a study of blood T cells in healthy people across ages. TCRdb re-called the 5' RACE reads with MiXCR, one entry per CDR3 protein. The sample holds about 930,000 distinct CDR3 sequences, about 27% seen once. In addition, the sample was reused for a study of T cells of mothers and their children.

The material sequenced was blood. The source is a woman aged 40 to 55 in good health. Each CDR3 is given with its conserved first and last residue. D genes are given only for firm matches. Clone size is not always given. Where it is, it says once, few, many or a class for expanded clones.

J | size | D | V | CDR3 | DNA
TRBJ2-3 | . | TRBD1 | TRBV6-5 | CASSYTYRGLKDTQYF | TGTGCCAGCAGTTATACCTACAGGGGGCTGAAAGATACGCAGTATTTT
TRBJ2-3 | . | . | TRBV20-1 | CSARDLTAGQSTDTQYF | TGCAGTGCTAGAGATCTGACCGCGGGACAGAGCACAGATACGCAGTATTTT
TRBJ2-5 | . | . | TRBV9 | CASSSAGASSLYGQYF | TGTGCCAGCAGCTCCGCGGGGGCTAGCAGTCTCTACGGGCAGTACTTC
TRBJ2-4 | many | TRBD1 | TRBV4-3 | CASSQESGQGAKNIQYF | TGCGCCAGCAGCCAAGAATCGGGACAGGGAGCCAAAAACATTCAGTACTTC
TRBJ2-1 | . | TRBD1 | TRBV5-1 | CASSSTIQGASYNEQFF | TGCGCCAGCAGCTCCACGATACAGGGGGCCTCCTACAATGAGCAGTTCTTC
TRBJ2-1 | . | TRBD2 | TRBV12-3/TRBV12-4 | CASSGSALAGGYEQFF | TGTGCCAGCAGCGGCTCGGCCCTAGCGGGGGGCTACGAGCAGTTCTTC
TRBJ2-1 | few | TRBD2 | TRBV11-3 | CASSLEGLAGYNEQFF | TGTGCCAGCAGCTTAGAAGGCCTAGCGGGGTACAATGAGCAGTTCTTC
TRBJ1-1 | . | . | TRBV7-2 | CASSLAPAGAFF | TGTGCCAGCAGCTTAGCTCCAGCCGGAGCTTTCTTT
TRBJ2-5 | few | . | TRBV5-6 | CASSSADGQETQYF | TGTGCCAGCAGCTCCGCCGACGGGCAAGAGACCCAGTACTTC
TRBJ2-2 | few | . | TRBV28 | CASSLASVTGELFF | TGTGCCAGCAGTTTAGCTTCGGTCACCGGGGAGCTGTTTTTT
TRBJ1-2 | . | . | TRBV7-2 | CVSTAGANYGYTF | TGTGTCAGCACTGCGGGAGCTAACTATGGCTACACCTTC
TRBJ2-1 | many | . | TRBV5-1 | CASSSPSSYNEQFF | TGCGCCAGCAGCTCACCTAGCTCCTACAATGAGCAGTTCTTC
TRBJ2-3 | . | . | TRBV5-1 | CASSPGEYTQYF | TGCGCCAGCAGCCCAGGGGAATATACGCAGTATTTT
TRBJ2-7 | . | TRBD2 | TRBV5-5 | CASVPGGLRSYEQYF | TGTGCCAGCGTCCCCGGGGGGTTGAGGTCCTACGAGCAGTACTTC
TRBJ1-2 | . | TRBD1 | TRBV10-3 | CAISGGQGQNYGYTF | TGTGCCATCAGTGGAGGACAGGGACAAAACTATGGCTACACCTTC
TRBJ1-4 | many | TRBD1 | TRBV6-5 | CASSRQGTTNEKLFF | TGTGCCAGCAGCCGACAGGGTACAACTAATGAAAAACTGTTTTTT
TRBJ1-2 | . | . | TRBV28 | CASSLRPPPANYGYTF | TGTGCCAGCAGTTTACGGCCACCTCCTGCTAACTATGGCTACACCTTC
TRBJ1-4 | . | . | TRBV20-1 | CSAKGSRANLNEKLFF | TGCAGTGCTAAAGGTAGCAGAGCCAATCTTAATGAAAAACTGTTTTTT
TRBJ1-2 | . | TRBD1 | TRBV19 | CASSKDRALYGYTF | TGTGCCAGTAGTAAAGACAGGGCTCTTTATGGCTACACCTTC
TRBJ2-7 | many | . | TRBV18 | CASSPAGDEQYF | TGTGCCAGCTCACCAGCAGGGGACGAGCAGTACTTC
TRBJ2-1 | . | . | TRBV7-2 | CASSSGTRRFF | TGTGCCAGCAGCTCCGGGACCAGGCGGTTCTTC
TRBJ2-3 | few | TRBD2 | TRBV6-1 | CASSEQAGFTDTQYF | TGTGCCAGCAGTGAACAAGCGGGGTTCACAGATACGCAGTATTTT
TRBJ1-5 | few | . | TRBV7-2 | CASSYSWGRHNQPQHF | TGTGCCAGCAGCTATTCCTGGGGCAGACACAATCAGCCCCAGCATTTT
TRBJ2-1 | . | . | TRBV18 | CASSPRQRVRNNEQFF | TGTGCCAGCTCACCGAGACAGAGAGTAAGAAACAATGAGCAGTTCTTC
TRBJ2-7 | few | TRBD1 | TRBV6-2/TRBV6-3 | CASTTGQSYEQYF | TGTGCCAGCACCACGGGACAGTCCTACGAGCAGTACTTC
TRBJ2-1 | . | . | TRBV5-1 | CAGSEQGMNYNEQFF | TGCGCCGGCAGCGAGCAGGGAATGAACTACAATGAGCAGTTCTTC
TRBJ1-6 | . | . | TRBV20-1 | CSAHGGAGRNSPLHF | TGCAGTGCCCACGGGGGGGCGGGGAGGAATTCACCCCTCCACTTT
TRBJ2-3 | . | TRBD2 | TRBV7-2 | CASSFSRTSGGNTDTQYF | TGTGCCAGCAGCTTTAGTCGGACTAGCGGGGGGAACACAGATACGCAGTATTTT
TRBJ2-7 | . | TRBD1 | TRBV12-3/TRBV12-4 | CASSTRQGNEQYF | TGTGCCAGCAGTACGAGACAGGGTAACGAGCAGTACTTC
TRBJ1-1 | . | TRBD1 | TRBV25-1 | CASSPRTGGSTEAFF | TGTGCCAGCAGTCCGCGGACAGGGGGCAGTACTGAAGCTTTCTTT
TRBJ2-7 | . | . | TRBV18 | CASSPDGVSYEQYF | TGTGCCAGCTCACCGGACGGAGTGTCCTACGAGCAGTACTTC
TRBJ2-5 | . | . | TRBV24-1 | CATSDTLERGKETQYF | TGTGCCACCAGTGATACTCTAGAGAGGGGTAAAGAGACCCAGTACTTC
TRBJ2-7 | . | . | TRBV6-5 | CASSYEVTDEQYF | TGTGCCAGCAGTTATGAAGTTACTGATGAGCAGTACTTC
TRBJ1-6 | . | . | TRBV5-1 | CASSLAGGRYSPLHF | TGCGCCAGCAGCTTGGCCGGGGGGCGTTATTCACCCCTCCACTTT
TRBJ2-1 | few | . | TRBV12-3/TRBV12-4 | CASSAPGLLTNEQFF | TGTGCCAGCAGTGCCCCGGGCCTTTTAACGAATGAGCAGTTCTTC
TRBJ2-2 | once | . | TRBV6-2/TRBV6-3 | CASSIRLNTGELFF | TGTGCCAGCAGTATCCGCCTGAACACCGGGGAGCTGTTTTTT
TRBJ2-3 | . | . | TRBV7-2 | CASGLGGADTQYF | TGTGCCAGCGGCTTAGGAGGTGCAGATACGCAGTATTTT
TRBJ1-2 | . | . | TRBV9 | CASAGHSGLDYGYTF | TGTGCCAGCGCAGGACATTCGGGGCTCGACTATGGCTACACCTTC
TRBJ2-7 | few | . | TRBV7-9 | CASRTIDPRSYNEQYF | TGTGCCAGCAGAACGATCGATCCGAGGTCCTACAATGAGCAGTACTTC
TRBJ2-7 | many | . | TRBV4-3 | CASSIGQAGFYEQYF | TGCGCCAGCAGCATTGGGCAGGCGGGTTTCTACGAGCAGTACTTC
TRBJ2-3 | many | TRBD2 | TRBV20-1 | CSLGGTSRSGGTQYF | TGCAGTCTCGGCGGGACTAGTCGTTCGGGAGGTACGCAGTATTTT
TRBJ2-7 | many | TRBD1 | TRBV7-8 | CASSLWTGGSNEQYF | TGTGCCAGCAGCTTATGGACAGGGGGCTCTAACGAGCAGTACTTC
TRBJ1-4 | few | TRBD1 | TRBV6-5 | CASRARGLEKLFF | TGTGCCAGCAGGGCCAGGGGGCTTGAAAAACTGTTTTTT
TRBJ2-1 | many | . | TRBV7-2 | CASSPQGSDNEQFF | TGTGCCAGCAGCCCCCAGGGGTCGGACAATGAGCAGTTCTTC
TRBJ2-3 | . | . | TRBV5-5 | CASSPGLAMSTDTQYF | TGTGCCAGCAGCCCGGGACTTGCGATGAGCACAGATACGCAGTATTTT
TRBJ2-1 | . | TRBD1 | TRBV28 | CASSPLRDRDVNEQFF | TGTGCCAGCTCCCCTCTACGGGACAGGGATGTGAATGAGCAGTTCTTC
TRBJ2-3 | . | TRBD1 | TRBV7-6 | CASSLLGQGSDTQYF | TGTGCCAGCAGCCTCCTTGGACAGGGATCCGATACGCAGTATTTT
TRBJ2-1 | few | TRBD1 | TRBV27 | CASSLNRGHEQFF | TGTGCCAGCAGTTTAAACAGGGGCCATGAGCAGTTCTTC
TRBJ2-7 | many | TRBD1 | TRBV7-2 | CASSAYRGPYEQYF | TGTGCCAGCAGCGCCTACAGGGGTCCCTACGAGCAGTACTTC
TRBJ1-2 | few | . | TRBV4-3 | CASSQVIGENYGYTF | TGCGCCAGCAGCCAAGTCATTGGGGAAAACTATGGCTACACCTTC
TRBJ2-5 | many | TRBD2 | TRBV7-2 | CASSLVLAGGGETQYF | TGTGCCAGCAGCTTAGTTCTAGCGGGGGGCGGAGAGACCCAGTACTTC